What follows is one T cell receptor beta chain and its context. Antigen unknown. Expressed TCRB transcripts were sequenced because the entire RNA isolate underwent reverse transcription. This table comes from immunoSEQ multiplex PCR, and its TCRdb copy is limited to in-frame clones, with some not included. The sample lists some 640,000 clones; roughly an eighth were seen once. The length of the CDR3 is 13 residues. Per germline, CDR1 SNHLY and CDR2 FYNNEI. The V segment lost 6 bases and the J segment 4 bases; nucleotides outside the gene matches: 3. The record originates from a study of beta chain features in type 1 diabetes. Overall study findings and caveats: Patients' naive, central memory and Treg TCRB repertoires seemed closer to one another than those of healthy donors. Significant though moderate, a shortening of TCRB CDR3s appeared in all four CD4+ subsets of Type 1 diabetes patients.

The receptor's source is a man aged 18 to 29 with type 1 diabetes. The chain combines TRBV2 with TRBJ1-2; 9 bases are a match to TRBD1. Sample: naive CD4+ T cells from blood. CDR3 in DNA: TGTGCCAGCAGGGGGGACAGGGCCTATGGCTACACCTTC. Protein product: CASRGDRAYGYTF.